One sample yielded the 20 T cell receptor beta chains listed below, sequenced in a study of CD8 T cells in ankylosing spondylitis (dated by TCRdb to between 2016 and 2019). The library was obtained by 5' RACE. The sequencer listed for this sample is Illumina HiSeq 2500. In TCRdb, the public reads were trimmed at Q25 with fastp and aligned with MiXCR, with productive beta chains retained. Each CDR3 protein appears once, grouped with its most common genes and DNA. The sample table holds 180,000 or so distinct CDR3 sequences, of which roughly 10% were seen once. Under 35% of the sample belongs to the ten largest clones. The sequencing input was blood, either unsorted or a sorted T cell fraction (not recorded which). These receptor sequences come from a male donor with ankylosing spondylitis or in good health (not recorded which).

This clonotype occurred a few times. The rearrangement uses TRBV7-2 and TRBJ2-1; 14 bases agree with TRBD2. The CDR3 runs to 16 residues. Looked up from germline, CDR1 is SGHTA and CDR2 is FQGNSA. J was trimmed by 3 bases and V by 10 bases; bases with no gene match: 8. The DNA of the CDR3 is TGTGCCACCCGGACTAGCGGGGGGTCTTACTACAATGAGCAGTTCTTC. The encoded protein is CATRTSGGSYYNEQFF.

This clonotype was seen repeatedly, ten times or more. The chain is built from TRBV12-3 or TRBV12-4 and TRBJ2-3, with a weak D call TRBD2 (6 bases). The ends were cut back, 4 bases at V and 0 bases at J, with 11 bases in the middle. There are 15 residues in the CDR3. This CDR3 reads CASSWGSGSTDTQYF. The CDR3 DNA is TGTGCCAGCAGTTGGGGTAGCGGTAGCACAGATACGCAGTATTTT.

This rearrangement joins TRBV11-2 to TRBJ2-5; D may be TRBD2 (7 bases). V was shortened by 3 bases and J by 2 bases, with 16 bases between the two germline ends. The CDR3 spans 16 residues. CDR1 and CDR2 (germline): SGHAT, FQNNGV. The CDR3 loop reads CASSFPRGGNQETQYF. CDR3 coding DNA: TGTGCCAGCAGCTTCCCTAGGGGGGGAAATCAAGAGACCCAGTACTTC.

J is TRBJ2-4 and V is TRBV4-3, with D perhaps given as TRBD1 or TRBD2 (6 bases each). The CDR3 is made up of 16 amino acids. The germline CDR1 and CDR2 sequences are LGHNA and YSLEER. V was trimmed by 0 bases and J by 3 bases, leaving 12 bases between them. The chain's CDR3 is CASSQDWGAGKNIQYF. The CDR3 coding sequence is TGCGCCAGCAGCCAAGATTGGGGGGCCGGCAAAAACATTCAGTACTTC.

In regard to this clonotype: A much larger clone differs by one base, so this may be a read error. The chain employs TRBV14 and TRBJ2-1; a possible D gene is TRBD2 (6 bases). The CDR3 extends over 16 amino acids. Germline loops: CDR1 SGHDN, CDR2 FVKESK. The V gene lost 2 bases and the J gene lost 5 bases, with 16 bases spanning the gap. CDR3 protein: CASSQQLAWGHNEQFF. CDR3 coding DNA: TGTGCCAGCAGCCAACAACTAGCTTGGGGACACAATGAGCAGTTCTTC.

This clonotype came up many times. The J gene is TRBJ1-2, the V gene TRBV5-1; 8 nucleotides align to TRBD1. This CDR3 has 15 amino acids. V lost 1 base to trimming and J lost 8 bases; unmatched junction nucleotides: 10. Germline V lookup: CDR1 SGHRS, CDR2 YFSETQ. CDR3 sequence (DNA): TGCGCCAGCAGCTTGTCGTCAGGGGGCGGGCGCGGCTACACCTTC. It specifies CASSLSSGGGRGYTF. The variable domain in full, with the rest retrieved from reference TRBV5-1 and TRBJ1-2, is KAGVTQTPRYLIKTRGQQVTLSCSPISGHRSVSWYQQTPGQGLQFLFEYFSETQRNKGNFPGRFSGRQFSNSRSEMNVSTLELGDSALYLCASSLSSGGGRGYTFGSGTRLTVV.

This clonotype was counted at least ten times. The rearrangement links TRBV3-1 to TRBJ1-5; maybe TRBD1 (5 bases). Deletions cut 3 bases from V and 3 bases from J, with 6 bases between. Germline assignment: CDR1 LGHDT and CDR2 YNNKEL (reference sequence). The CDR3 sequence is 13 residues long. The CDR3 loop is CASSQTDNQPQHF. In DNA, the CDR3 is TGTGCCAGCAGCCAGACAGACAATCAGCCCCAGCATTTT.

This clonotype was picked up many times. The J gene is TRBJ2-2, the V gene TRBV7-8, with D possibly being TRBD2 (6 bases). The CDR3 has 16 residues. Germline values: CDR1 SGHVS, CDR2 FQNEAQ. V was cut by 3 bases and J by 4 bases, with 15 bases left in between. DNA of the CDR3: TGTGCCAGCAGCTTGAGGAGGGCGGGCGGCACCGGGGAGCTGTTTTTT. The encoded protein is CASSLRRAGGTGELFF.

At least ten counts were recorded for this clonotype. This chain connects TRBV5-5 to TRBJ1-1; D is uncertain. The germline gives CDR1 SGHKS, CDR2 YYEKEE (reference sequence). This CDR3 has 14 amino acids. Between the trimmed V and J ends, which lost 4 bases and 4 bases, there was a span of 14 bases. CDR3 protein: CASSRGWPVTEAFF. The CDR3 nucleotides read TGTGCCAGCAGCCGAGGGTGGCCGGTCACTGAAGCTTTCTTT.

This clonotype was counted only a few times. V gene TRBV6-1 combines with J gene TRBJ1-3; D is undetermined. V lost 7 bases and J lost 0, with 13 bases in between. Germline V gene data show CDR1 as MNHNS and CDR2 as SASEGT. CDR3 length: 15 amino acids. As DNA, the CDR3 is TGTGCCAGCACCAACGGGCCCAGCTCTGGAAACACCATATATTTT. Its translation: CASTNGPSSGNTIYF.

This clonotype was counted ten times or more. The rearrangement uses TRBV5-8 and TRBJ1-2, with 9 bases fitting TRBD1. CDR1 and CDR2 (germline): SGHTS, YDEGEE. Losses at the gene ends were 4 bases for V and 3 bases for J; bases not matched to a gene: 7. The CDR3 sequence is 15 residues long. CDR3 amino acids: CASSPWTGADYGYTF. The CDR3 nucleotides are TGTGCCAGCAGCCCGTGGACAGGGGCGGACTATGGCTACACCTTC.

Regarding this clonotype: A read error may explain this, as a much larger clone is one base away. The DNA of the CDR3 is TGTGCCAGTACGGTGGTGGAGAGGAGCAATCAGCCCCAGCATTTT. Its protein product is CASTVVERSNQPQHF. The chain employs TRBV19 and TRBJ1-5; D remains ambiguous. V was cut by 7 bases and J by 1 base, with 14 bases left in between. CDR3 length equals 15 residues. Germline V gene lookup returns CDR1 LNHDA and CDR2 SQIVND (reference sequence).

This rearrangement joins TRBV3-1 to TRBJ1-5; D not certain. CDR1 is LGHDT and CDR2 is YNNKEL in the germline V gene (reference sequence). V was shortened by 1 base and J by 4 bases, with 14 bases between the two germline ends. This CDR3 is built from 16 residues. The CDR3 region has the DNA TGTGCCAGCAGCCAAGGGGTCATGCCAGAAAATCAGCCCCAGCATTTT. As protein: CASSQGVMPENQPQHF.

This clonotype was counted ten times or more. The chain links TRBV5-1 to TRBJ2-3; 7 bases align to TRBD1. After removal of 6 bases from V and 4 bases from J, the junction contained 2 bases not matched to a gene. The CDR3 is 12 residues long. CDR1 is SGHRS, CDR2 YFSETQ, per germline. The CDR3 coding sequence is TGCGCCAGCATTGACAGGGCAGATACGCAGTATTTT. Protein: CASIDRADTQYF.

In this sample, this clonotype turned up a few times. V is TRBV7-2 and J is TRBJ2-7, with D perhaps matching TRBD1 or TRBD2 (5 bases each). V gave up 5 bases and J gave up 2 bases, with 22 bases separating them. The length of the CDR3 is 17 residues. Germline CDR1 is SGHTA and CDR2 is FQGNSA. CDR3: CASSRDVGSRGTYEQYF. The DNA of the CDR3 is TGTGCCAGCAGCCGAGACGTCGGTTCCCGGGGCACCTACGAGCAGTACTTC.

This clonotype has more than one count but fewer than ten. The rearrangement uses TRBV11-2 and TRBJ2-3, with 7 nucleotides matching TRBD2. CDR1 is SGHAT, CDR2 FQNNGV, per germline. Trimming removed 6 bases from V and 2 bases from J; junction bases left unmatched: 8. This CDR3 has 15 amino acids. CDR3 sequence reads: CASRAIGDYTDTQYF. DNA of the CDR3: TGTGCCAGCAGAGCCATTGGGGACTACACAGATACGCAGTATTTT.

This clonotype was counted a few times. CDR3 bases: TGCGCCAGCAGCTTCGAGGGGCACCCCACAGATACGCAGTATTTT. Translating it yields CASSFEGHPTDTQYF. This chain connects TRBV5-1 to TRBJ2-3, with D possibly called TRBD1 or TRBD2 (5 bases each). Deletions cut 2 bases from V and 2 bases from J, with 12 bases between. The CDR3 runs 15 residues. Germline values: CDR1 SGHRS, CDR2 YFSETQ.

This clonotype was counted many times. V and J are TRBV6-5 and TRBJ1-6; D is ambiguous. Per the germline V gene, CDR1 is MNHEY and CDR2 is SVGAGI. The CDR3 covers 12 residues. V lost 3 bases to trimming and J lost 7 bases, with 4 bases between them. CDR3 sequence reads: CASSYVNSPLHF. In DNA, the CDR3 is TGTGCCAGCAGTTATGTGAATTCACCCCTCCACTTT.

The rearrangement links TRBV4-1 to TRBJ2-7; D remains ambiguous. Germline V CDR1 and CDR2: MGHRA, YSYEKL. The CDR3 totals 14 residues. With 0 bases removed from V and 6 bases from J, the gap between germline ends came to 12 bases. The CDR3 nucleotides are TGCGCCAGCAGCCAAGATCACGGGTTTCCCGAGCAGTACTTC. Its translation: CASSQDHGFPEQYF.

This clonotype was counted at least ten times. The V gene is TRBV3-1, the J gene TRBJ2-7; a possible D gene is TRBD1 (5 bases). V gave up 1 base and J gave up 4 bases, with 17 bases separating them. Per the germline V gene, CDR1 is LGHDT and CDR2 is YNNKEL (reference sequence). The length of the CDR3 is 16 residues. The CDR3 loop reads CASSQVYSGRAYEQYF. The DNA for the CDR3 is TGTGCCAGCAGCCAAGTCTACTCTGGCAGGGCGTACGAGCAGTACTTC.